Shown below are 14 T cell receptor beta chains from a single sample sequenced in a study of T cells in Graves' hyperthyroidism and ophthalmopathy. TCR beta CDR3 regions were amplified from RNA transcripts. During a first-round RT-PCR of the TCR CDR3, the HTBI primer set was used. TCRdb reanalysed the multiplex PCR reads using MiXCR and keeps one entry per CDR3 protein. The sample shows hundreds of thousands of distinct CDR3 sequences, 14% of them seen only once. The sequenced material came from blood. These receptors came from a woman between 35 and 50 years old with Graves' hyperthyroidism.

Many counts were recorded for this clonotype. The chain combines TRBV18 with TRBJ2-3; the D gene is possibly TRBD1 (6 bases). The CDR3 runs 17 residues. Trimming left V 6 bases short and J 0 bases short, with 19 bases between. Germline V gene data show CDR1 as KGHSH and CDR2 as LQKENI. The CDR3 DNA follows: TGTGCCAGCTCCCTCCTGGGACAACTCCTCAGCACAGATACGCAGTATTTT. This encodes CASSLLGQLLSTDTQYF.

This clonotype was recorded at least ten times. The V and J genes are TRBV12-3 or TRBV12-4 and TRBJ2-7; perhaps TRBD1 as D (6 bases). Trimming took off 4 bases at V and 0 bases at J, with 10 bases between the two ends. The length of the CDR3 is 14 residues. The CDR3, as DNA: TGTGCCAGCAGTTCGCAGGGGACCTCCTACGAGCAGTACTTC. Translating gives CASSSQGTSYEQYF.

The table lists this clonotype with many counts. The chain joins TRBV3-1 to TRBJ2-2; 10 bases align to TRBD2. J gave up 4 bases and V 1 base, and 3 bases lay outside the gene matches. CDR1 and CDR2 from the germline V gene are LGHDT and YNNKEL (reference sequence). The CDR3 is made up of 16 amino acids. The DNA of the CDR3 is TGTGCCAGCAGCCAAGGAATAGCGGGAGGCACCGGGGAGCTGTTTTTT. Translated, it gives CASSQGIAGGTGELFF.

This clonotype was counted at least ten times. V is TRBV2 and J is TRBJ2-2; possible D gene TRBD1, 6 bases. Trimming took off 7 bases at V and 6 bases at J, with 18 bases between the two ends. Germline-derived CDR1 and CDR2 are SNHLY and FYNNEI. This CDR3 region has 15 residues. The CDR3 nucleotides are TGTGCCAGCACGAGAAGCACACAGGGTTCCGGGGAGCTGTTTTTT. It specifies CASTRSTQGSGELFF.

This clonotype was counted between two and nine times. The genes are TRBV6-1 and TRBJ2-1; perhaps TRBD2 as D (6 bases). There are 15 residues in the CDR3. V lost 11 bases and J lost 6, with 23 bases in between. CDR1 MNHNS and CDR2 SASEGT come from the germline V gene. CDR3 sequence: CAVEQLNGGINEQFF. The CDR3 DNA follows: TGTGCCGTAGAACAGCTTAACGGGGGTATCAATGAGCAGTTCTTC.

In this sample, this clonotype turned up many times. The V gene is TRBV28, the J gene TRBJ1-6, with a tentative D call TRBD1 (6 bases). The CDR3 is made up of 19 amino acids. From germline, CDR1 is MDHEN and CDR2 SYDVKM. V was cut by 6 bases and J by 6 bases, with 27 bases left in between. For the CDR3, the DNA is TGTGCCAGCAGCCTCGCCGGGACACCAAAGTTGGCCCTTAATTCACCCCTCCACTTT. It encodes CASSLAGTPKLALNSPLHF.

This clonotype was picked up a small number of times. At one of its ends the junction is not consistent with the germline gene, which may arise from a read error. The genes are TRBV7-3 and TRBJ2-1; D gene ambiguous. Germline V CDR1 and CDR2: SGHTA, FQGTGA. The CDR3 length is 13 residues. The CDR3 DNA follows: TGTGCCAGCAGCTTAGGTGATAGAAATGGGCAGTTCTTC. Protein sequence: CASSLGDRNGQFF.

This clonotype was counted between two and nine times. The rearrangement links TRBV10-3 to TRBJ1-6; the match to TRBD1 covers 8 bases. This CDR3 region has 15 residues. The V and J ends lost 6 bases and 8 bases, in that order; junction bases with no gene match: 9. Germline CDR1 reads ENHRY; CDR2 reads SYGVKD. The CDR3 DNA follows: TGTGCCATCAGGGGGACAGGCGCTGGGGATTCACCCCTCCACTTT. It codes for CAIRGTGAGDSPLHF.

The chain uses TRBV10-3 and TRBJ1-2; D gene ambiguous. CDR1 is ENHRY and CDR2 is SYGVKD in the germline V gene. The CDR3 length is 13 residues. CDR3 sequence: CAIEDGRTYGYTF. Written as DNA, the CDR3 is TGTGCGATCGAGGACGGGAGGACCTATGGCTACACCTTC.

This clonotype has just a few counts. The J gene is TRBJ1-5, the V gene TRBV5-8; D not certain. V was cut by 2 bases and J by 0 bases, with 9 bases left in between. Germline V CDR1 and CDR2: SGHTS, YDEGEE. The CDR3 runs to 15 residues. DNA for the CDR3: TGTGCCAGCAGCTTTGGCGGGAATAGCAATCAGCCCCAGCATTTT. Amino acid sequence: CASSFGGNSNQPQHF.

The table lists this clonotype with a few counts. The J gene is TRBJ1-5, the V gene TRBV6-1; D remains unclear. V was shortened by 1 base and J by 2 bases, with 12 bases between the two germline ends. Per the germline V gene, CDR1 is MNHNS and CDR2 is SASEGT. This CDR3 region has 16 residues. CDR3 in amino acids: CASSEGGALGNQPQHF. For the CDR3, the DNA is TGTGCCAGCAGTGAAGGAGGCGCTTTGGGCAATCAGCCCCAGCATTTT.

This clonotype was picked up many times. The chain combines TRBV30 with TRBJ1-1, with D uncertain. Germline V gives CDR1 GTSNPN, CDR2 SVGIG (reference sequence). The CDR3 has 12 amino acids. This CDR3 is CAFLGEAKEAFF. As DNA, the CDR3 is TGTGCTTTTCTCGGGGAAGCAAAAGAAGCTTTCTTT. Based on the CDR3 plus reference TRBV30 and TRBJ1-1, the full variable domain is SQTIHQWPATLVQPVGSPLSLECTVEGTSNPNLYWYRQAAGRGLQLLFYSVGIGQISSEVPQNLSASRPQDRQFILSSKKLLLSDSGFYLCAFLGEAKEAFFGQGTRLTVV.

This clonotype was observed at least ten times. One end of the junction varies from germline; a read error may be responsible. Written as DNA, the CDR3 is TGTGCTAGCAGCCGCAGCGGGAGTCCGAGCAATGAGCAGTTCTTC. It encodes CASSRSGSPSNEQFF. The chain links TRBV7-7 to TRBJ2-1, with 8 positions matching TRBD2. CDR1 and CDR2 from the germline V gene are SSHAT and FNYEAQ (reference sequence). CDR3 length: 15 residues.

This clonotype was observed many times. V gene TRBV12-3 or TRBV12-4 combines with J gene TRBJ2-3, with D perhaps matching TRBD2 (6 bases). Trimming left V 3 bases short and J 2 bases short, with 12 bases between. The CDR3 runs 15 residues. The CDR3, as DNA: TGTGCCAGCAGTTTCGGGGGTATCGACACAGATACGCAGTATTTT. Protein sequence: CASSFGGIDTDTQYF.